These 12 T cell receptor beta chains originate from one sample sequenced in a study of neurological immune-mediated disorders. Time point meaning: longitudinal time-point 3. MiXCR, run by TCRdb on the 5' RACE reads, gives a single entry per CDR3 protein. This table holds 53,000 or so distinct CDR3 sequences, 7% to 9% found once. Sequencing was performed on PBMCs. These receptors all come from a middle-aged woman in good health.

This clonotype was picked up many times. The chain links TRBV6-1 to TRBJ1-5; the D gene is possibly TRBD1 (6 bases). The V end was cut by 7 bases, the J end by 6 bases, with 10 bases between. This CDR3 contains 12 residues. Germline-derived CDR1 and CDR2 are MNHNS and SASEGT. In DNA form, the CDR3 reads TGTGCCAGCACCGAGGGGGTTCAGCCCCAGCATTTT. Translating gives CASTEGVQPQHF.

Ten or more counts support this clonotype. This chain joins TRBV9 and TRBJ2-1; 8 positions agree with TRBD2. The CDR3 length is 15 residues. V shed 2 bases and J 8 bases; nucleotides not matched to a gene: 9. Germline-derived CDR1 and CDR2 are SGDLS and YYNGEE. CDR3: CASSVREAFGDEQFF. DNA of the CDR3: TGTGCCAGCAGCGTGCGGGAGGCGTTCGGCGATGAGCAGTTCTTC. The full variable domain, rest sourced from reference TRBV9 and TRBJ2-1, is DSGVTQTPKHLITATGQRVTLRCSPRSGDLSVYWYQQSLDQGLQFLIQYYNGEERAKGNILERFSAQQFPDLHSELNLSSLELGDSALYFCASSVREAFGDEQFFGPGTRLTVL.

This clonotype appeared many times. V and J are TRBV6-1 and TRBJ2-2, with 7 bases that match TRBD2. The V gene end was trimmed by 1 base and the J gene end by 2 bases; junction bases not matched to a gene: 4. The CDR3 consists of 16 residues. The germline gives CDR1 MNHNS, CDR2 SASEGT. The CDR3 protein is CASSEGAGANTGELFF. DNA of the CDR3: TGTGCCAGCAGTGAAGGGGCGGGAGCCAACACCGGGGAGCTGTTTTTT.

This clonotype was observed at least ten times. V and J are TRBV7-7 and TRBJ2-1; D may be TRBD1 or TRBD2 (6 bases each). From germline, CDR1 is SSHAT and CDR2 FNYEAQ (reference sequence). The germline V and J ends were trimmed by 3 bases and 4 bases, with 16 bases remaining between them. The CDR3 loop spans 16 amino acids. The CDR3 sequence is CASSLWTGAPYNEQFF. The CDR3 DNA sequence: TGTGCCAGCAGCTTGTGGACGGGGGCCCCTTACAATGAGCAGTTCTTC.

The CDR3 DNA is TGTGCCAGCAGTTATGAGGGCCAAGCTTTCTTT. Translated, it gives CASSYEGQAFF. The chain employs TRBV6-2 or TRBV6-3 and TRBJ1-1; D uncertain. CDR1 and CDR2 (germline): MNHEY, SVGEGT. The CDR3 extends over 11 amino acids. Trimming stripped 3 bases from V and 9 bases from J, with 8 bases between.

This clonotype appeared many times. The rearrangement uses TRBV7-2 and TRBJ2-5; 8 positions match TRBD2. This CDR3 is built from 15 residues. Germline CDR1 SGHTA, CDR2 FQGNSA. V lost 5 bases, J lost 7 bases, and 12 bases stayed unmatched. The CDR3 loop reads CASSEFTGTSGTQYF. The CDR3, as DNA: TGTGCCAGCAGCGAGTTTACCGGGACTAGTGGGACCCAGTACTTC. Combining the CDR3 with reference TRBV7-2 and TRBJ2-5 gives the whole variable domain GAGVSQSPSNKVTEKGKDVELRCDPISGHTALYWYRQSLGQGLEFLIYFQGNSAPDKSGLPSDRFSAERTGGSVSTLTIQRTQQEDSAVYLCASSEFTGTSGTQYFGPGTRLLVL.

The chain links TRBV29-1 to TRBJ2-7; D possibly matches TRBD1 or TRBD2 (6 bases each). This CDR3 comprises 14 residues. From germline, CDR1 is SQVTM and CDR2 ANQGSEA. V was shortened by 7 bases and J by 6 bases, with 22 bases between the two germline ends. This CDR3 reads CSAGDRGGLGEQYF. DNA for the CDR3: TGCAGCGCTGGGGATAGAGGGGGACTGGGCGAGCAGTACTTC.

There are many counts of this clonotype. V gene TRBV9 combines with J gene TRBJ2-6; TRBD1 might be the D (5 bases). Trimming took 0 bases from V and 0 from J, leaving 16 bases between them. Per germline, CDR1 SGDLS and CDR2 YYNGEE. The CDR3 has 19 amino acids. The CDR3 spells CASSVAIGAPYSGANVLTF. The CDR3 DNA is TGTGCCAGCAGCGTAGCTATTGGGGCCCCATACTCTGGGGCCAACGTCCTGACTTTC.

Turning to this clonotype: Possible read error: a much larger clone is one base away. The J gene is TRBJ2-1, the V gene TRBV11-1; 8 bases align to TRBD1. CDR1 is SGHAT, CDR2 FQDESV, per germline (reference sequence). The CDR3 is 14 amino acids. CDR3 sequence (DNA): TGTGACAGCAGCCCCCGACAGGGGAGAAATGAGCAGTTCTTC. This codes for CDSSPRQGRNEQFF.

This clonotype came up many times. J is TRBJ2-7 and V is TRBV5-1, with D perhaps TRBD2 (5 bases). V was cut by 4 bases and J by 2 bases, with 7 bases left in between. Germline CDR1 reads SGHRS; CDR2 reads YFSETQ. CDR3 length: 12 amino acids. The CDR3 loop reads CASSPGAYEQYF. CDR3 nucleotide sequence: TGCGCCAGCAGCCCCGGGGCCTACGAGCAGTACTTC.

This clonotype was picked up many times. The chain combines TRBV5-5 with TRBJ1-5; a possible D gene is TRBD1 (5 bases). Looked up from germline, CDR1 is SGHKS and CDR2 is YYEKEE (reference sequence). The CDR3 contains 13 residues. The V and J ends lost 2 bases and 7 bases respectively, with 10 bases between them. CDR3 residues: CASSFQGWQPQHF. The CDR3 DNA follows: TGTGCCAGCAGCTTTCAGGGTTGGCAGCCCCAGCATTTT.

Note on this clonotype: A much bigger clone sits one base away, suggesting this may be a read error. V usage is TRBV10-3 and J usage is TRBJ2-5; TRBD1 matches 7 bases. The V gene end was trimmed by 6 bases and the J gene end by 5 bases; junction bases not matched to a gene: 6. Germline CDR1 is ENHRY and CDR2 is SYGVKD. The CDR3 sequence is 13 residues long. As DNA, the CDR3 is TGTGCCATCAGCCCGACAGGGACGGAGACCCAGTACTTC. It translates to CAISPTGTETQYF.